Following are 15 T cell receptor beta chains from one sample sequenced in a study of beta chain features in type 1 diabetes listed by TCRdb under 2018. Study-wide conclusions, independent of this receptor: A moderate but significant shortening of TCRB CDR3 length was observed in type 1 diabetes patients in all four CD4+ subsets.

The library was produced with the immunoSEQ multiplex PCR assay. All of the isolated RNA was reverse transcribed with the High Capacity cDNA Reverse Transcription Kit, so expressed TCRB transcripts were sequenced. As stored in TCRdb, this immuneACCESS dataset retains in-frame rearrangements with V and J assigned. A fraction of the clones does not appear; measured against another copy, unresolved V genes explain less than half of the discrepancy, and the remainder lacks a known reason. The sample records some 660,000 clones, roughly an eighth of which are singletons. The ten largest clones capture 0.03% to 0.04% of the sample. The antigens these receptors bind are not known. The source material was naive CD4+ T cells from blood. The intended sense of this specimen's cell subset or site label: true naive CD4+ T cells. The source is a man between 18 and 29 years old with type 1 diabetes.

This chain uses TRBV7-2 with TRBJ1-5, with D perhaps TRBD1 (5 bases). V dropped 3 bases and J dropped 2 bases, with 11 bases sitting between them. The CDR3 has 15 residues. Germline CDR1 SGHTA, CDR2 FQGNSA. CDR3 sequence: CASSLDQGGNQPQHF. As DNA, the CDR3 is TGTGCCAGCAGCTTGGACCAGGGAGGCAATCAGCCCCAGCATTTT.

The table lists this clone with a few counts. This chain links TRBV4-2 with TRBJ2-2; 10 bases align to TRBD2. Germline V gene lookup returns CDR1 LGHNA and CDR2 YNFKEQ. This CDR3 is built from 16 residues. The J segment lost 7 bases and the V segment lost 2 bases, leaving 7 bases of the junction unmatched. The CDR3 reads CASSQQREGQNGELFF. The CDR3 DNA is TGTGCCAGCAGCCAACAGCGGGAGGGCCAGAACGGGGAGCTGTTTTTT.

The rearrangement joins TRBV5-1 to TRBJ2-1; 7 bases fit TRBD2. The germline gives CDR1 SGHRS, CDR2 YFSETQ. The CDR3 has 15 residues. V lost 0 bases, J lost 2 bases, and 2 bases stayed unmatched. CDR3 amino acids: CASSLAGGTYNEQFF. In nucleotides, the CDR3 is TGCGCCAGCAGCTTGGCGGGAGGAACCTACAATGAGCAGTTCTTC.

This clone was counted between two and nine times. V usage is TRBV29-1 and J usage is TRBJ1-1; D is uncertain. The V end lost 7 bases, the J end lost 0 bases, and 9 bases lay between the germline ends. CDR3 length: 12 residues. The germline V gene has CDR1 SQVTM and CDR2 ANQGSEA. CDR3 nucleotide sequence: TGCAGCGCACCTCTAATGAACACTGAAGCTTTCTTT. Translation gives CSAPLMNTEAFF.

This clone has at least ten counts. The DNA of the CDR3 is TGTGCCAGCACTCAGGACAGGACCTATGGCTACACCTTC. Residues: CASTQDRTYGYTF. V gene TRBV28 combines with J gene TRBJ1-2, with TRBD1 matching 7 bases. Germline V gene lookup returns CDR1 MDHEN and CDR2 SYDVKM. This CDR3 is 13 amino acids long. V gave up 7 bases and J gave up 4 bases; unmatched junction bases: 6.

The V call is TRBV7-9, the J call TRBJ1-2, with 8 bases aligning to TRBD1. Per germline, CDR1 SEHNR and CDR2 FQNEAQ (reference sequence). The CDR3 length is 14 residues. J was trimmed by 3 bases and V by 5 bases; bases with no gene match: 5. This CDR3 is CASSPPDRDYGYTF. The CDR3 DNA sequence: TGTGCCAGCAGCCCCCCGGACAGGGACTATGGCTACACCTTC.

J is TRBJ1-1 and V is TRBV9; TRBD1 aligns across 7 bases. The CDR3 totals 16 residues. V gave up 2 bases and J gave up 7 bases; unmatched junction bases: 14. CDR1 is SGDLS, CDR2 YYNGEE, per germline. The CDR3 region is CASSVAPSFTGVEAFF. CDR3 in DNA: TGTGCCAGCAGCGTCGCACCGAGCTTTACAGGGGTTGAAGCTTTCTTT.

This sequence joins TRBV29-1 and TRBJ2-7, with D unresolved. CDR1 SQVTM and CDR2 ANQGSEA come from the germline V gene. This CDR3 has 12 residues. V was pared by 4 bases and J by 3 bases, with 10 bases between. CDR3 in DNA: TGCAGCGTTGTAAAGTGGGACTACGAGCAGTACTTC. Translated: CSVVKWDYEQYF.

The chain employs TRBV2 and TRBJ1-2; D is unresolved. Trimming removed 10 bases from V and 2 bases from J, with 11 bases in between. This CDR3 has 12 residues. Germline CDR1 SNHLY, CDR2 FYNNEI. The CDR3 spells CATRGSNYGYTF. The CDR3 DNA reads TGTGCCACCAGAGGATCCAACTATGGCTACACCTTC.

In this sample, this clone turned up a few times. The CDR3 is CASTQGVSDTQYF. The DNA of the CDR3 is TGTGCCAGCACACAGGGGGTGTCGGATACGCAGTATTTT. The chain employs TRBV18 and TRBJ2-3; TRBD1 matches 8 bases. Per the germline V gene, CDR1 is KGHSH and CDR2 is LQKENI. This CDR3 is 13 amino acids long. V gave up 8 bases and J gave up 6 bases; unmatched junction bases: 7.

This clone was detected only a few times. V is TRBV11-3 and J is TRBJ2-5, with a possible D match to TRBD2 (5 bases). Germline V gene lookup returns CDR1 SGHNT and CDR2 YENEEA. CDR3 length: 11 residues. Trimming left V 8 bases short and J 4 bases short, with 8 bases between. Here the CDR3 reads CASGSGETQYF. CDR3 coding DNA: TGTGCCAGCGGGAGTGGAGAGACCCAGTACTTC.

This clone was counted only a few times. Other DNA sequences in the same sample also yield this CDR3. The V and J genes are TRBV5-1 and TRBJ2-3; 12 bases map to TRBD2. The CDR3 spans 16 residues. Germline CDR1 SGHRS, CDR2 YFSETQ. V dropped 4 bases and J dropped 0; count of bases not matched to a gene: 3. The CDR3 reads CASSPGTSGSTDTQYF. DNA for the CDR3: TGCGCCAGCAGCCCCGGGACTAGCGGGAGCACAGATACGCAGTATTTT.

The chain combines TRBV5-6 with TRBJ2-3, with 8 bases matching TRBD1. The V and J ends lost 5 bases and 0 bases, in that order; junction bases with no gene match: 17. This CDR3 is built from 19 residues. Germline V gives CDR1 SGHDT, CDR2 YYEEEE. The CDR3 sequence is CASSSRQGHRSPSTDTQYF. The DNA of the CDR3 is TGTGCCAGCAGTTCCCGACAGGGGCACCGATCCCCGAGCACAGATACGCAGTATTTT.

V is TRBV4-2 and J is TRBJ2-5; D possibly uses TRBD1 or TRBD2 (5 bases each). The germline gives CDR1 LGHNA, CDR2 YNFKEQ. This CDR3 is built from 15 residues. V lost 4 bases and J lost 4, with 16 bases in between. CDR3 coding DNA: TGTGCCAGCAGCCCTTCGGCCGGGGCTTCAGAGACCCAGTACTTC. Translating gives CASSPSAGASETQYF.

The V gene is TRBV7-9, the J gene TRBJ1-2; no clear D. From germline, CDR1 is SEHNR and CDR2 FQNEAQ (reference sequence). CDR3 length equals 13 residues. V was trimmed by 3 bases and J by 4 bases, leaving 9 bases between them. CDR3 region: CASSLSVLYGYTF. CDR3 nucleotides: TGTGCCAGCAGCTTGTCGGTTCTCTATGGCTACACCTTC.